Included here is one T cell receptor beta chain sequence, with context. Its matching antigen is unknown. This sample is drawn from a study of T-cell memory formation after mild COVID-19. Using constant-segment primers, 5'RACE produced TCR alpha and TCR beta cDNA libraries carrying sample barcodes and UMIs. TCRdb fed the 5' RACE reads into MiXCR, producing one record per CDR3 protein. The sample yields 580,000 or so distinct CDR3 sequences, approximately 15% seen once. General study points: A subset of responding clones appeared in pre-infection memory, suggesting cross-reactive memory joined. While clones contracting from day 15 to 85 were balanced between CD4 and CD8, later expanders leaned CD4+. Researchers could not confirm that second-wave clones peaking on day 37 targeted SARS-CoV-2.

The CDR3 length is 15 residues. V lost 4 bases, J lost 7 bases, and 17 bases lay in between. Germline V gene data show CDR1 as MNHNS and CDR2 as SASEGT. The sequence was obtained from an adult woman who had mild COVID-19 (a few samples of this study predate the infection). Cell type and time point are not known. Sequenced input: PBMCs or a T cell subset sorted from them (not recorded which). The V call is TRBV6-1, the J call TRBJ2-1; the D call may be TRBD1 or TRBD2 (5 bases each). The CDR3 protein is CASSVLVGAPNEQFF. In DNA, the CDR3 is TGTGCCAGCAGTGTTTTGGTCGGGGCTCCGAATGAGCAGTTCTTC.